Sequencing of this TCR beta chain was carried out in a study of blood T cell repertoires in COVID-19. Study overall: Samples of COVID-19 (acute and convalescent) were obtained from the United States, Italy and Spain. The cDNA or gDNA used as material had been derived from T cells, B-cell-depleted T cells, or PBMCs.

V lost 0 bases to trimming and J lost 2 bases, with 10 bases between them. Germline V gene sequence: CDR1 MNHEY, CDR2 SVGAGI. The length of the CDR3 is 16 residues. Authors' processing steps: Amplifying reference gene primers gave estimates of nucleated cell counts. Sequencing was performed with immunoSEQ multiplex PCR; in TCRdb, only in-frame clones are kept and a portion is missing. V and J calls and clone size follow that table, whereas D and trimming were derived from the DNA. The repertoire holds tens of thousands of clones, with approximately 95% as singletons. The clonotype originates from a male donor with active COVID-19. The chain has TRBV6-5 and TRBJ1-4; D is perhaps TRBD1 (5 bases). The specimen sequenced was peripheral blood. The CDR3 DNA reads TGTGCCAGCAGTTACTCAGGGGCATCCACTAATGAAAAACTGTTTTTT. Its translation: CASSYSGASTNEKLFF.